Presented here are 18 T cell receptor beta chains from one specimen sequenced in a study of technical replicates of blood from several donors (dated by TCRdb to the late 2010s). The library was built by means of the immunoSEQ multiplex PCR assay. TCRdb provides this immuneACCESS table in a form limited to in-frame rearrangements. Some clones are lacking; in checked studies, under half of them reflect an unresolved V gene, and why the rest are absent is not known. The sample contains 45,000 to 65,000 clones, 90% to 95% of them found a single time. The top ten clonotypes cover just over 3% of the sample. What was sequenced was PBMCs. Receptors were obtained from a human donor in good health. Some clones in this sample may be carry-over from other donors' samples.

CDR3 in amino acids: CASSYAGTAYEQYF. In DNA form, the CDR3 reads TGTGCCAGCAGTTACGCAGGGACAGCTTACGAGCAGTACTTC. The chain joins TRBV6-6 to TRBJ2-7, with 7 positions matching TRBD1. V dropped 2 bases and J dropped 4; count of bases not matched to a gene: 5. The CDR3 consists of 14 residues. CDR1 is MNHNY and CDR2 is SVGAGI in the germline V gene (reference sequence).

DNA for the CDR3: TGTGCCAGTCGAGCGAATGAGGAGACCCAGTACTTC. Translating gives CASRANEETQYF. V and J are TRBV2 and TRBJ2-5; the D is unclear. Germline V gene sequence: CDR1 SNHLY, CDR2 FYNNEI. The length of the CDR3 is 12 residues. Trimming stripped 9 bases from V and 5 bases from J, with 13 bases between. Filled out from reference TRBV2 and TRBJ2-5, the complete variable domain reads EPEVTQTPSHQVTQMGQEVILRCVPISNHLYFYWYRQILGQKVEFLVSFYNNEISEKSEIFDDQFSVERPDGSNFTLKIRSTKLEDSAMYFCASRANEETQYFGPGTRLLVL.

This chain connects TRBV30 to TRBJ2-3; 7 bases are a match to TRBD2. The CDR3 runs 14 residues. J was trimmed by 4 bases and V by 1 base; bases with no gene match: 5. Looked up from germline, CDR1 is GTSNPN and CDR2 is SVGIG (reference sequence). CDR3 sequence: CAWSEGGGADTQYF. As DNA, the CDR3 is TGTGCCTGGAGTGAGGGTGGGGGGGCAGATACGCAGTATTTT.

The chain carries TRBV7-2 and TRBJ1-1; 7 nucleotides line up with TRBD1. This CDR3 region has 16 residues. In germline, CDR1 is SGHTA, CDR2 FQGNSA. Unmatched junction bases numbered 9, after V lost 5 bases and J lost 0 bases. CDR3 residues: CASSETGVGMNTEAFF. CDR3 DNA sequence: TGTGCCAGCAGCGAAACAGGGGTGGGTATGAACACTGAAGCTTTCTTT.

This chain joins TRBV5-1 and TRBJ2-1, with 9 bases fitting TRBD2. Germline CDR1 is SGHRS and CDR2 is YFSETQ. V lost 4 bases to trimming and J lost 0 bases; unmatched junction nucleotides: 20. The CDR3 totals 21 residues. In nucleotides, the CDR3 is TGCGCCAGCAGCCCGTTAGCGGGAGACCCTATCGCAGGCCTCTCCTACAATGAGCAGTTCTTC. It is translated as CASSPLAGDPIAGLSYNEQFF.

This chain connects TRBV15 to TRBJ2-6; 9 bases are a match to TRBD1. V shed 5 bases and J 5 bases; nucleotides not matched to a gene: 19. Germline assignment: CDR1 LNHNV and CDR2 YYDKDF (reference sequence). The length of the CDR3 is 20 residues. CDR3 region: CATSGSRDRETGGWANVLTF. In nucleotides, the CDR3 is TGTGCCACCAGCGGATCCCGGGACAGGGAGACTGGGGGTTGGGCCAACGTCCTGACTTTC.

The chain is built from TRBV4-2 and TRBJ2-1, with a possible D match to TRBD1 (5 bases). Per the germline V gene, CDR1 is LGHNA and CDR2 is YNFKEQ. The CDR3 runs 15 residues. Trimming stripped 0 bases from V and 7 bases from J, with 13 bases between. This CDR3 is CASSQDRSGKNEQFF. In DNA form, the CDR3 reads TGTGCCAGCAGCCAAGACCGATCAGGGAAGAATGAGCAGTTCTTC.

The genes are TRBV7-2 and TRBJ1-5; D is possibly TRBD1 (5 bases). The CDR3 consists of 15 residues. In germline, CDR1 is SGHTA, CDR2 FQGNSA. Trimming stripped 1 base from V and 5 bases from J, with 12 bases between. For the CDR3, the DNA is TGTGCCAGCAGCTTAGAGGGGCGAGTCTATCAGCCCCAGCATTTT. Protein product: CASSLEGRVYQPQHF.

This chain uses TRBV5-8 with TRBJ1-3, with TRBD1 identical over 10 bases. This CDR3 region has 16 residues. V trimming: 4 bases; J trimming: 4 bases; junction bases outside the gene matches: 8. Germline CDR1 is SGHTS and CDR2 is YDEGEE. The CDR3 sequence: CASSLRQGATGNTIYF. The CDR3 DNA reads TGTGCCAGCAGCCTAAGACAGGGGGCAACGGGAAACACCATATATTTT.

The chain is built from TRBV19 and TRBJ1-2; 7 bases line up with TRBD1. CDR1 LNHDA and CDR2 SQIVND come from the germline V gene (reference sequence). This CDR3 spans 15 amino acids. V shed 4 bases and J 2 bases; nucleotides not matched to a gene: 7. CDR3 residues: CASSTHRGGNYGYTF. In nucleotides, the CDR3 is TGTGCCAGTAGTACCCACAGGGGAGGCAACTATGGCTACACCTTC.

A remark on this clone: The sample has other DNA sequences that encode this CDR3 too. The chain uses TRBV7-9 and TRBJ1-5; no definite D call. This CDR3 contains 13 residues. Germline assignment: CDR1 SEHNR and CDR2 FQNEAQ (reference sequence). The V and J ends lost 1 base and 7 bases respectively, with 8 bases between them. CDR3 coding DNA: TGTGCCAGCAGCTTAGAGCCGCGGCAGCCCCAGCATTTT. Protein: CASSLEPRQPQHF. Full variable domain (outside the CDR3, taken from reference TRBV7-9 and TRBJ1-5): DTGVSQNPRHKITKRGQNVTFRCDPISEHNRLYWYRQTLGQGPEFLTYFQNEAQLEKSRLLSDRFSAERPKGSFSTLEIQRTEQGDSAMYLCASSLEPRQPQHFGDGTRLSIL.

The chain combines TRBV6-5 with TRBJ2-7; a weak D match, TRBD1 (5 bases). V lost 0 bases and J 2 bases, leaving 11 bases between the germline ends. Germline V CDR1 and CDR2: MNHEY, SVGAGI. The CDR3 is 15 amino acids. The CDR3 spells CASSYSPPGTYEQYF. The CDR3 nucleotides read TGTGCCAGCAGTTACTCACCTCCAGGGACCTACGAGCAGTACTTC.

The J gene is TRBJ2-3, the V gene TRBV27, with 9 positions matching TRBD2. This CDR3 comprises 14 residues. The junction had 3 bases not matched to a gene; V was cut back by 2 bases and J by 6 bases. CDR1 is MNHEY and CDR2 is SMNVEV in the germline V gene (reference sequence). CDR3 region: CASSLAGGRDTQYF. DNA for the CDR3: TGTGCCAGCAGTTTAGCGGGGGGGCGTGATACGCAGTATTTT.

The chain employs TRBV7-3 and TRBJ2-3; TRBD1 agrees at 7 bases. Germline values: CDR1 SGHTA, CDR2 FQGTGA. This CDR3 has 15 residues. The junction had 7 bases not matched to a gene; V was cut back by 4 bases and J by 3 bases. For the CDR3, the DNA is TGTGCCAGCAGCTCCGGGGACAGCAAGACAGATACGCAGTATTTT. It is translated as CASSSGDSKTDTQYF.

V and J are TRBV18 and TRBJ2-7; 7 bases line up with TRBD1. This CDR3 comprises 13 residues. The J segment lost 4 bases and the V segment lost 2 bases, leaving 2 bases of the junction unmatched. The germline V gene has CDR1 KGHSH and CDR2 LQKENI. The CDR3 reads CASSPRQGYEQYF. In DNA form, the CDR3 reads TGTGCCAGCTCACCAAGACAGGGTTACGAGCAGTACTTC.

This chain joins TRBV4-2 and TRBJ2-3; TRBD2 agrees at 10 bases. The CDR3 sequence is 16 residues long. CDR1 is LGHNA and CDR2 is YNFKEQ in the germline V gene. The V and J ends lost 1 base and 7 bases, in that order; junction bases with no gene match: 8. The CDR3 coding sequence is TGTGCCAGCAGCCAAGGGAGAGCGGGGGGGCTGCATACGCAGTATTTT. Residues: CASSQGRAGGLHTQYF.

CDR3 nucleotide sequence: TGTGCCAGCAGCCTGGGCATCGTAAAGTACTTC. The encoded protein is CASSLGIVKYF. The chain carries TRBV14 and TRBJ2-7; D remains unclear. Germline CDR1 reads SGHDN; CDR2 reads FVKESK. Trimming left V 4 bases short and J 11 bases short, with 12 bases between. This CDR3 is 11 amino acids long.

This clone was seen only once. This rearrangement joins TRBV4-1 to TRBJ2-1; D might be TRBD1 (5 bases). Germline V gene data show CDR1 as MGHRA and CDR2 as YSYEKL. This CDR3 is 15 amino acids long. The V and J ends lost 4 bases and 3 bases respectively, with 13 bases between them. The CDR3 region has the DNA TGCGCCAGCAGCCGCAGGGAAGGGGTCTACAATGAGCAGTTCTTC. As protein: CASSRREGVYNEQFF.